This record covers a single T cell receptor (beta chain). What antigen it recognizes has not been identified. There are no base qualities to consult, and no much larger clone falls within one base. The donors were included in the validation cohort of 100 to 150 subjects, a group kept apart from the 666-subject first cohort. The V end loses 2 bases and the J end loses 1 base, and a stretch of 8 bases separates them. The CDR3 covers 14 residues, taking in both the cysteine and the phenylalanine. CDR3 DNA only is kept here, 42 bases in frame from base 1. CDR1 and CDR2 (MNHNS, SASEGT) derive from the germline V gene. The sample originates from a study of cytomegalovirus exposure and HLA in healthy donors (dated by TCRdb to the late 2010s). For context, the study as a whole: The 700 or so repertoires of the first cohort and the roughly 120 validation repertoires were produced on the same platform, according to a later analysis. The study was designed to test whether signatures of past pathogen exposure could be identified by cataloging public T cell receptors. A separate validation cohort of approximately 130 different subjects was used in addition to the 666-subject first cohort. To predict cytomegalovirus infection status, the study brought together high-throughput TCR immunosequencing, statistical association of individual TCRs with disease status, and machine learning. Broader findings and caveats from the paper: In a later analysis, TCRs clustered in the first cohort were found to also tend to co-occur in the 130 or so validation repertoires, with 94% of cluster scores above 0. It was suggested by the authors that the approach could potentially be generalized to other disease states and immunological phenotypes. The study gave a list of 150 to 200 TCR beta chains associated with cytomegalovirus. Most TCR sequences were observed very rarely across donors, whereas some public TCRs were present in many individuals. In both the original and validation cohorts, the classifier was reported to diagnose cytomegalovirus status with high specificity and sensitivity. In vitro tests confirmed that a few of the cytomegalovirus-associated TCR beta chains recognize cytomegalovirus antigens. A later analysis had no HLA typing for the validation cohort, so co-occurrence there was scored across all 130 or so repertoires.

Libraries were constructed by the immunoSEQ multiplex PCR assay. As for the authors' bioinformatics: A statistical classification framework was built for diagnosing cytomegalovirus status from the catalog of TCR beta chain sequences. Not all clones reach the TCRdb copy of this immuneACCESS table, which keeps in-frame sequences only. Checked studies attribute under half of the gap to unresolved V genes and leave the rest unexplained. V and J calls plus clone size are reproduced from that table; the DNA served to infer D and trimming. This sample lists fewer than 200,000 clones; roughly 90% were detected once. The ten most abundant clones make up around a tenth of the sample.

This receptor was obtained from a young woman in good health and CMV-seropositive. Material: PBMCs. The rearranged segments are TRBV6-1 and TRBJ1-1; a confident D gene designation cannot be given. The nucleotide sequence is TGTGCCAGCAGTGAATTAGGGAGGAACACTGAAGCTTTCTTT. The resulting protein is CASSELGRNTEAFF.